This TCR beta chain is from a study of Ad26.COV2.S vaccination and SARS-CoV-2 variants. Study-wide points: Substantial breadth in spike-specific CD8+ and CD4+ T cell responses was reportedly seen after vaccination. Breadth of non-spike TCRs did not differ between vaccinees and placebo recipients. Vaccinees displayed broader spike-specific TCR repertoires than placebo recipients. Measures of TCR breadth and depth may have fallen short of total T cell responses.

In germline, CDR1 is SGHNT, CDR2 YYREEE (reference sequence). Unmatched junction bases numbered 3, after V lost 1 base and J lost 5 bases. The CDR3 has 15 amino acids. Clones were read by immunoSEQ multiplex PCR, and TCRdb kept only the in-frame ones, dropping some. The sample contains around 350,000 clones, just over 90% of which appear only once. For this clone: Its specificity is not known.

This sequence joins TRBV5-4 and TRBJ1-6, with 7 nucleotides matching TRBD1. The input for sequencing was peripheral blood, taken after recovery from COVID-19. This TCR derives from a human donor who had recovered from COVID-19. CDR3 DNA sequence: TGTGCCAGCAGCTTGTACAGGGGAGATAATTCACCCCTCCACTTT. Amino acids: CASSLYRGDNSPLHF.